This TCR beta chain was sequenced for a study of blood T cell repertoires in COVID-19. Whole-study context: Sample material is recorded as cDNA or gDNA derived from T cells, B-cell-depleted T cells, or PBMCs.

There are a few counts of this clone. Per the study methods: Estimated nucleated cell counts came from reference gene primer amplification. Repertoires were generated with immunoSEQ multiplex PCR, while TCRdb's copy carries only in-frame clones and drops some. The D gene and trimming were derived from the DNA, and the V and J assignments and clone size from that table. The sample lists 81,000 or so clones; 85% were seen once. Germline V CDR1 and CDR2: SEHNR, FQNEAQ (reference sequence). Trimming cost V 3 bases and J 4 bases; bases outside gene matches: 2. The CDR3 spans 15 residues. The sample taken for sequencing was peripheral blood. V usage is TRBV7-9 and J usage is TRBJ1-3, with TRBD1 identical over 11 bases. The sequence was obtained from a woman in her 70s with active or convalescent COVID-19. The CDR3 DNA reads TGTGCCAGCAGCTTTGGGACAGGGGGAGGAAACACCATATATTTT. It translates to CASSFGTGGGNTIYF. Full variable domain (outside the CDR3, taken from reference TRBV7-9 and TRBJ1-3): DTGVSQNPRHKITKRGQNVTFRCDPISEHNRLYWYRQTLGQGPEFLTYFQNEAQLEKSRLLSDRFSAERPKGSFSTLEIQRTEQGDSAMYLCASSFGTGGGNTIYFGEGSWLTVV.